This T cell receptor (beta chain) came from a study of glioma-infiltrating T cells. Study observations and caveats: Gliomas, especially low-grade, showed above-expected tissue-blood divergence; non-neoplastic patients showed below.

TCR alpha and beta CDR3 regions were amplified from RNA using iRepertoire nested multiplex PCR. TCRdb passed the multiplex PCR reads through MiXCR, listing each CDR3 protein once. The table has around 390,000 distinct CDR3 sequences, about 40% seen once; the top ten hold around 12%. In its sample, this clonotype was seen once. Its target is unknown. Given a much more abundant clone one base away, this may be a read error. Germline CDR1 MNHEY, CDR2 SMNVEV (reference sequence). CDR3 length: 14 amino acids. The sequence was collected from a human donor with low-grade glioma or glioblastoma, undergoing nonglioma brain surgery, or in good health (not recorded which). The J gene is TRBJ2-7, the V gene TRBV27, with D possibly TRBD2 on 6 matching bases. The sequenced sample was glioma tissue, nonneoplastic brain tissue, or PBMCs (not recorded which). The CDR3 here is CACSLSGVGYEQYF. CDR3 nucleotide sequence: TGTGCCTGCAGTTTATCGGGAGTCGGATACGAGCAGTACTTC.